This TCR beta chain was identified in a study of PD-1 blockade in classical Hodgkin lymphoma. A note on this clone: What it recognizes is unknown.

Findings and caveats of the study: Lower baseline TCR diversity marked trial partial responders and progressors. Undefined causes, possibly disease activity or prior therapy, underlie the repertoire differences. In newly diagnosed patients, baseline TCR diversity was reportedly below that of healthy donors. TCR diversity in CD4+, not CD8+, cells rose significantly by C4D1.

Time point in this sample: cycle 4 day 1 (C4D1), after 5 to 7 weeks of nivolumab. Each patient's relapse followed autologous stem cell transplantation, and brentuximab vedotin exposure varied. By magnetic negative selection, CD8+ T cells were isolated from the thawed PBMCs. The CDR3 runs to 14 residues. Trimming removed 0 bases at V and 6 bases at J, with 13 bases between. Germline V gene lookup returns CDR1 GTSNPN and CDR2 SVGIG (reference sequence). Measured with immunoSEQ multiplex PCR; TCRdb has only the in-frame clones, and not every one. This sample has almost 20,000 clones; over 65% occur once, and the top ten carry approximately 7%.

This TCR was sampled from a human donor with classical Hodgkin lymphoma. The chain carries TRBV30 and TRBJ2-3, with D unclear. This material consisted of CD8+ T cells from blood, taken before the fourth cycle of nivolumab. CDR3 nucleotides: TGTGCCTGGAGTGTATCCAGACAAGGCGATACGCAGTATTTT. It codes for CAWSVSRQGDTQYF.